What follows are 26 T cell receptor beta chains derived from one specimen sequenced in a study of regulatory T cells in long-lasting Graves disease (dated by TCRdb to the early 2020s). The sample's time point label, in plain terms: persistent/refractory GD, antithyroid drugs over 5 years with positive TRAb. For both TCR sequencing and RNA sequencing, RNA was extracted from PBMCs in TRIzol. The library was prepared using multiplex PCR. Instrument used: Illumina HiSeq 4000. To build TCR beta libraries, CDR3 regions were amplified by Arm-PCR using iRepertoire HTBI primers. TCRdb handled the public reads itself, with Q25 trimming in fastp and clone calling in MiXCR, and kept productive beta chains. Merged by CDR3 protein, the rows form single entries marked with the most common genes and DNA. A total of almost 350,000 distinct CDR3 sequences appear in this sample, around 20% of them only once. Approximately 31% of the sample is in the top ten clones.

This sample comprised peripheral blood mononuclear cells (PBMCs), obtained when the disease was refractory, from a patient treated with antithyroid drugs. The receptors were gathered from a female donor with Graves disease.

This chain uses TRBV28 with TRBJ2-1, with D perhaps TRBD2 (5 bases). Trimming took off 8 bases at V and 2 bases at J, with 16 bases between the two ends. Germline CDR1 MDHEN, CDR2 SYDVKM. This CDR3 contains 15 residues. As DNA, the CDR3 is TGTGCCAGCTCCTCGTATTGGGGAGCCTACAATGAGCAGTTCTTC. It yields the protein CASSSYWGAYNEQFF.

The chain is built from TRBV5-1 and TRBJ1-2; maybe TRBD1 (6 bases). The CDR3 runs to 16 residues. V was cut by 5 bases and J by 3 bases, with 20 bases left in between. Germline V gene data show CDR1 as SGHRS and CDR2 as YFSETQ. The CDR3 here is CASRHTTGSPDYGYTF. The CDR3 DNA reads TGCGCCAGCAGACATACCACAGGGTCTCCTGACTATGGCTACACCTTC.

This clonotype has only a few counts. The rearrangement links TRBV7-2 to TRBJ1-4; D may be TRBD1 (6 bases). CDR1 is SGHTA and CDR2 is FQGNSA in the germline V gene. This CDR3 comprises 15 residues. The V end lost 1 base, the J end lost 7 bases, and 13 bases lay between the germline ends. The CDR3 nucleotides read TGTGCCAGCAGCTTAGATGGGGGCCATAGTGAAAAACTGTTTTTT. Its translation: CASSLDGGHSEKLFF. Variable domain in full (rest from reference TRBV7-2 and TRBJ1-4): GAGVSQSPSNKVTEKGKDVELRCDPISGHTALYWYRQSLGQGLEFLIYFQGNSAPDKSGLPSDRFSAERTGGSVSTLTIQRTQQEDSAVYLCASSLDGGHSEKLFFGSGTQLSVL.

This clonotype appeared a few times. V gene TRBV5-4 combines with J gene TRBJ1-3, with D hard to call. The CDR3 loop spans 15 amino acids. The V gene's germline CDR1 is SGHNT and CDR2 YYREEE (reference sequence). Trimming cost V 5 bases and J 0 bases, with 12 bases left between them. The CDR3 sequence is CASRDGLISGNTIYF. The CDR3 coding sequence is TGTGCCAGCAGGGACGGATTAATCTCTGGAAACACCATATATTTT.

This clonotype was picked up a small number of times. The chain uses TRBV5-1 and TRBJ1-1; TRBD1 might be the D (5 bases). Trimming took 3 bases from V and 0 from J, leaving 18 bases between them. The CDR3 length is 17 residues. Per the germline V gene, CDR1 is SGHRS and CDR2 is YFSETQ. In nucleotides, the CDR3 is TGCGCCAGCAGCTCGTCATTAAGGGGTGCCATGAACACTGAAGCTTTCTTT. It specifies CASSSSLRGAMNTEAFF.

This clonotype was picked up a small number of times. The chain joins TRBV6-5 to TRBJ2-1; 10 bases line up with TRBD1. The V gene's germline CDR1 is MNHEY and CDR2 SVGAGI. The trim removed 0 bases at V and 3 bases at J, leaving 2 bases unmatched. The CDR3 covers 16 residues. DNA of the CDR3: TGTGCCAGCAGTTACTCGGGACAGGGGAGCTACAATGAGCAGTTCTTC. Protein sequence: CASSYSGQGSYNEQFF.

The chain recombines TRBV10-3 with TRBJ2-5, with D unclear. The V and J ends lost 8 bases and 1 base respectively, with 11 bases between them. The CDR3 consists of 13 residues. The V gene's germline CDR1 is ENHRY and CDR2 SYGVKD. In nucleotides, the CDR3 is TGTGCCATCCAGAAGGCGGTCCAAGAGACCCAGTACTTC. This codes for CAIQKAVQETQYF.

V usage is TRBV18 and J usage is TRBJ1-5, with D perhaps TRBD1 (6 bases). Germline CDR1 KGHSH, CDR2 LQKENI. CDR3 length equals 16 residues. Between the trimmed V and J ends, which lost 0 bases and 3 bases, there was a span of 12 bases. The CDR3 sequence is CASSPPGGRVNQPQHF. DNA of the CDR3: TGTGCCAGCTCACCACCGGGGGGCAGGGTCAATCAGCCCCAGCATTTT. The full variable domain, completed using reference TRBV18 and TRBJ1-5, is NAGVMQNPRHLVRRRGQEARLRCSPMKGHSHVYWYRQLPEEGLKFMVYLQKENIIDESGMPKERFSAEFPKEGPSILRIQQVVRGDSAAYFCASSPPGGRVNQPQHFGDGTRLSIL.

At least ten counts were recorded for this clonotype. CDR3 in DNA: TGCGCCAGCAGCCCCCGACTGGGCGAAAAACTGTTTTTT. Amino acids: CASSPRLGEKLFF. The genes are TRBV5-1 and TRBJ1-4; D ambiguous. V was pared by 4 bases and J by 8 bases, with 12 bases between. Germline CDR1 SGHRS, CDR2 YFSETQ. This CDR3 spans 13 amino acids. Full variable domain (rest looked up from reference TRBV5-1 and TRBJ1-4): KAGVTQTPRYLIKTRGQQVTLSCSPISGHRSVSWYQQTPGQGLQFLFEYFSETQRNKGNFPGRFSGRQFSNSRSEMNVSTLELGDSALYLCASSPRLGEKLFFGSGTQLSVL.

The chain links TRBV19 to TRBJ2-2; the match to TRBD2 covers 10 bases. The CDR3 extends over 19 amino acids. The V segment lost 7 bases and the J segment 2 bases; nucleotides outside the gene matches: 16. Germline-derived CDR1 and CDR2 are LNHDA and SQIVND (reference sequence). The CDR3 loop is CASTQTPWTSGANTGELFF. The CDR3 DNA reads as TGTGCCAGTACCCAAACCCCCTGGACTAGCGGAGCCAACACCGGGGAGCTGTTTTTT.

At least ten counts were recorded for this clonotype. CDR3: CSARGQGNEKLFF. In DNA, the CDR3 is TGCAGTGCTCGCGGACAGGGAAATGAAAAACTGTTTTTT. V is TRBV20-1 and J is TRBJ1-4, with TRBD1 identical over 8 bases. Germline trimming cut 5 bases from V and 5 bases from J; bases unmatched to any gene: 4. Germline CDR1 DFQATT, CDR2 SNEGSKA (reference sequence). The CDR3 is made up of 13 amino acids.

This clonotype showed up many times. The genes are TRBV6-1 and TRBJ1-2, with 7 bases identical to TRBD1. Germline CDR1 is MNHNS and CDR2 is SASEGT. V was clipped by 6 bases and J by 2 bases; unmatched bases: 21. The CDR3 length is 19 residues. CDR3 sequence (DNA): TGTGCCAGCAGGGGGTATATGGAACGGACAGGCATAGGGAACTATGGCTACACCTTC. This translates into CASRGYMERTGIGNYGYTF.

The gene calls are TRBV4-1 and TRBJ2-7, with TRBD2 matching over 10 bases. CDR3 length equals 16 residues. Germline values: CDR1 MGHRA, CDR2 YSYEKL. V lost 3 bases, J lost 5 bases, and 10 bases stayed unmatched. The CDR3 DNA reads as TGCGCCAGCAGCCAGGGCCCTAGCGGGAGCCTAGACGAGCAGTACTTC. It encodes CASSQGPSGSLDEQYF.

With regard to this clonotype: A clone one base away is much larger, so this may be a read error. This rearrangement joins TRBV12-3 or TRBV12-4 to TRBJ1-1; D ambiguous. This CDR3 is built from 15 residues. V lost 8 bases, J lost 6 bases, and 22 bases lay in between. The CDR3 sequence is CASHQYQWGGSEAFF. The DNA for the CDR3 is TGTGCCAGCCATCAATACCAGTGGGGAGGGTCTGAAGCTTTCTTT.

V is TRBV12-3 or TRBV12-4 and J is TRBJ1-5; D is perhaps TRBD1 (5 bases). Trimming left V 6 bases short and J 3 bases short, with 15 bases between. This CDR3 is built from 15 residues. CDR3 DNA sequence: TGTGCCAGCAGCCCCACCCCCGGGACCAATCAGCCCCAGCATTTT. As protein: CASSPTPGTNQPQHF.

With regard to this clonotype: A much larger clone differs from this one at a single base, so this may be a read error. This chain uses TRBV28 with TRBJ2-4; maybe TRBD2 (5 bases). Germline V gene lookup returns CDR1 MDHEN and CDR2 SYDVKM. The CDR3 contains 13 residues. The CDR3 reads CTSRSGSKNIQYF. In nucleotides, the CDR3 is TGTACCAGCCGGTCGGGGTCCAAAAACATTCAGTACTTC.

This clonotype was observed a few times. The chain uses TRBV20-1 and TRBJ2-5; tentative D call: TRBD2 (7 bases). Germline V CDR1 and CDR2: DFQATT, SNEGSKA (reference sequence). The V end was cut by 3 bases, the J end by 5 bases, with 16 bases between. CDR3 length: 14 residues. CDR3 region: CSARGGGRGETQYF. CDR3 DNA: TGCAGTGCTAGGGGGGGGGGCAGGGGTGAGACCCAGTACTTC.

This clonotype was picked up many times. This chain connects TRBV15 to TRBJ1-5; D might be TRBD1 (5 bases). CDR3 length: 15 residues. V lost 7 bases, J lost 2 bases, and 15 bases lay in between. Germline V gene sequence: CDR1 LNHNV, CDR2 YYDKDF (reference sequence). In nucleotides, the CDR3 is TGTGCCACCACCACTCGCCCGGGGGGCAATCAGCCCCAGCATTTT. This encodes CATTTRPGGNQPQHF.

The table lists this clonotype with a few counts. This rearrangement joins TRBV5-5 to TRBJ1-1, with TRBD1 as a possible D gene (5 bases). Germline V gene data show CDR1 as SGHKS and CDR2 as YYEKEE (reference sequence). The V gene lost 4 bases and the J gene lost 0 bases, with 13 bases spanning the gap. The CDR3 is 15 amino acids. The CDR3 DNA reads TGTGCCAGCAGCCCGGGACTACTACTGAACACTGAAGCTTTCTTT. Residues: CASSPGLLLNTEAFF. Together with reference TRBV5-5 and TRBJ1-1, the CDR3 gives the full variable domain: DAGVTQSPTHLIKTRGQQVTLRCSPISGHKSVSWYQQVLGQGPQFIFQYYEKEERGRGNFPDRFSARQFPNYSSELNVNALLLGDSALYLCASSPGLLLNTEAFFGQGTRLTVV.

There are a few counts of this clonotype. CDR3 in DNA: TGTGCCACCAGCAGTGCAGGGTTTTTGGCCAAAAACATTCAGTACTTC. This translates into CATSSAGFLAKNIQYF. The chain uses TRBV15 and TRBJ2-4, with TRBD1 as a possible D gene (5 bases). Trimming cost V 3 bases and J 1 base, with 13 bases left between them. The CDR3 extends over 16 amino acids. Germline-derived CDR1 and CDR2 are LNHNV and YYDKDF (reference sequence).

This clonotype was seen a few times. The rearrangement joins TRBV6-2 or TRBV6-3 to TRBJ1-2, with D tentatively TRBD1 (6 bases). Germline CDR1 reads MNHEY; CDR2 reads SVGEGT. This CDR3 spans 14 amino acids. The V end was cut by 7 bases, the J end by 4 bases, with 16 bases between. CDR3 sequence reads: CASTSQGRAYGYTF. Here the CDR3 DNA reads TGTGCCAGCACCAGCCAGGGGCGAGCCTATGGCTACACCTTC.

The sample holds many counts of this clonotype. V and J are TRBV19 and TRBJ1-2, with D hard to call. The CDR3 is 15 residues long. V lost 5 bases and J 0 bases, leaving 13 bases between the germline ends. Germline V lookup: CDR1 LNHDA, CDR2 SQIVND (reference sequence). The CDR3 DNA sequence: TGTGCCAGTAGTGAAGACCTTCAAGCTAACTATGGCTACACCTTC. Translating gives CASSEDLQANYGYTF.

In its sample, this clonotype was seen many times. The chain recombines TRBV7-3 with TRBJ1-2; maybe TRBD1 (5 bases). Trimming pared 0 bases from V and 7 bases from J, leaving 9 bases between. Germline loops: CDR1 SGHTA, CDR2 FQGTGA. CDR3 length: 13 amino acids. The CDR3 is CASSLTTGGGYTF. CDR3 sequence (DNA): TGTGCCAGCAGCTTAACTACGGGGGGTGGCTACACCTTC.

This clonotype was picked up a small number of times. The chain links TRBV10-3 to TRBJ1-6, with TRBD1 as a possible D gene (6 bases). Looked up from germline, CDR1 is ENHRY and CDR2 is SYGVKD. V was shortened by 0 bases and J by 5 bases, with 8 bases between the two germline ends. This CDR3 spans 15 amino acids. CDR3 bases: TGTGCCATCAGTGAGTCGGCAGGGGATAATTCACCCCTCCACTTT. Its protein is CAISESAGDNSPLHF.

The chain carries TRBV10-3 and TRBJ1-1; 7 nucleotides align to TRBD1. The trim removed 4 bases at V and 5 bases at J, leaving 13 bases unmatched. There are 16 residues in the CDR3. CDR1 and CDR2 from the germline V gene are ENHRY and SYGVKD. CDR3 residues: CAISGNRGRGGTEAFF. The CDR3 DNA sequence: TGTGCCATCAGTGGGAACAGGGGACGGGGCGGGACTGAAGCTTTCTTT.

In this sample, this clonotype turned up many times. The chain links TRBV20-1 to TRBJ2-7, with D perhaps TRBD1 (6 bases). The CDR3 consists of 15 residues. Germline V CDR1 and CDR2: DFQATT, SNEGSKA (reference sequence). V lost 5 bases to trimming and J lost 3 bases, with 20 bases between them. The CDR3 spells CSAPRPGTNIYEQYF. In nucleotides, the CDR3 is TGCAGTGCTCCCCGGCCCGGGACAAATATCTACGAGCAGTACTTC.